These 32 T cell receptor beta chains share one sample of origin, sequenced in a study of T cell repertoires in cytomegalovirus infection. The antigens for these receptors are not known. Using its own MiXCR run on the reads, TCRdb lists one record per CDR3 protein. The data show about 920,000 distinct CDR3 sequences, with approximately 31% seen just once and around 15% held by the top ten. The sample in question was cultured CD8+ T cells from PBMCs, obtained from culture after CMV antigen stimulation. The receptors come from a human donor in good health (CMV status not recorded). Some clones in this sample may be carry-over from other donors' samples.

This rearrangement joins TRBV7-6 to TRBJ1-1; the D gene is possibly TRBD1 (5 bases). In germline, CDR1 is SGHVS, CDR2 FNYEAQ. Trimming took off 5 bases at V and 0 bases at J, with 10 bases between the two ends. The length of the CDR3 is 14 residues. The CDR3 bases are TGTGCCAGCAGCGTGGACACGGTGAACACTGAAGCTTTCTTT. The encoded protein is CASSVDTVNTEAFF.

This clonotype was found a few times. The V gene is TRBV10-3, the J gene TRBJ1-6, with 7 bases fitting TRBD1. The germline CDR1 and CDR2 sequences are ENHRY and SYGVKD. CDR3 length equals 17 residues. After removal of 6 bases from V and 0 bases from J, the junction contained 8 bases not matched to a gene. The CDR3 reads CAISTKGGSSYNSPLHF. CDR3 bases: TGTGCCATCAGCACTAAAGGGGGCAGCTCCTATAATTCACCCCTCCACTTT.

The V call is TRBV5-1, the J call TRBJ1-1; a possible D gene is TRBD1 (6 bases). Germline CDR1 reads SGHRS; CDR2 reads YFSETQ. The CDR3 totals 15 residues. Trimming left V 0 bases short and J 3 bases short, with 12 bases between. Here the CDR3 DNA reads TGCGCCAGCAGCTTGGGGGCAGGGGCCGACACTGAAGCTTTCTTT. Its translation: CASSLGAGADTEAFF. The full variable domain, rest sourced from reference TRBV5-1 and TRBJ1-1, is KAGVTQTPRYLIKTRGQQVTLSCSPISGHRSVSWYQQTPGQGLQFLFEYFSETQRNKGNFPGRFSGRQFSNSRSEMNVSTLELGDSALYLCASSLGAGADTEAFFGQGTRLTVV.

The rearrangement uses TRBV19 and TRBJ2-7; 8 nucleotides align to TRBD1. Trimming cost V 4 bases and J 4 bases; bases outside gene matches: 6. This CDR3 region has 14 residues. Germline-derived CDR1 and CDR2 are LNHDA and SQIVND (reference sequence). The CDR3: CASSNGQGGYEQYF. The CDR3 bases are TGTGCCAGTAGTAACGGACAGGGTGGATACGAGCAGTACTTC. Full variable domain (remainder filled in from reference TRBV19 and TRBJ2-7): DGGITQSPKYLFRKEGQNVTLSCEQNLNHDAMYWYRQDPGQGLRLIYYSQIVNDFQKGDIAEGYSVSREKKESFPLTVTSAQKNPTAFYLCASSNGQGGYEQYFGPGTRLTVT.

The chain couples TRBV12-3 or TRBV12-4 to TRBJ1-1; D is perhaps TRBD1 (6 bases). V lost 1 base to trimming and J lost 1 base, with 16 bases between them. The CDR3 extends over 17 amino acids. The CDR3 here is CASSLGTVAPENTEAFF. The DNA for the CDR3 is TGTGCCAGCAGTTTAGGGACAGTCGCCCCGGAGAACACTGAAGCTTTCTTT.

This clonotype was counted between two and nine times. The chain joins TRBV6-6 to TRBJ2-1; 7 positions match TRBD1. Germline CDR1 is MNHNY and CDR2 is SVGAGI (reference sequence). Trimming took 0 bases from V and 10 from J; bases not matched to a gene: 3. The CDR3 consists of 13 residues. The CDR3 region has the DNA TGTGCCAGCAGTTACTCATACAGGGGCGAGCAGTTCTTC. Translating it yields CASSYSYRGEQFF.

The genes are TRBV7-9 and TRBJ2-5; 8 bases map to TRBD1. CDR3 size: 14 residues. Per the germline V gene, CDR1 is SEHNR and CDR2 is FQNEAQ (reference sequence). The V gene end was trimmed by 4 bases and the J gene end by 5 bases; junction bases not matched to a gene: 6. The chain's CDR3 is CASSSRNRGETQYF. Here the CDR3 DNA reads TGTGCCAGCAGCTCGCGCAACAGGGGGGAGACCCAGTACTTC.

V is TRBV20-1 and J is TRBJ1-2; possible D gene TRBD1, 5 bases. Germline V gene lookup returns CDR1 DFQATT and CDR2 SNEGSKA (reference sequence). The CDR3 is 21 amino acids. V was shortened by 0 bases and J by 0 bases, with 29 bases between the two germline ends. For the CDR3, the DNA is TGCAGTGCTAGAGATCGATTCGGGTTAGGTATGGACATCCGATCTAACTATGGCTACACCTTC. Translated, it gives CSARDRFGLGMDIRSNYGYTF.

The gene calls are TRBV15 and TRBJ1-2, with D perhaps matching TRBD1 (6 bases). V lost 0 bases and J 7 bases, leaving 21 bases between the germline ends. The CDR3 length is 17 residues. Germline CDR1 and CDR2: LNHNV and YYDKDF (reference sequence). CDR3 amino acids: CATSRDSTRGALGGYTF. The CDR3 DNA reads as TGTGCCACCAGCAGAGACAGCACCAGGGGCGCATTAGGTGGCTACACCTTC. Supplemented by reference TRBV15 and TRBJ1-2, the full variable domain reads DAMVIQNPRYQVTQFGKPVTLSCSQTLNHNVMYWYQQKSSQAPKLLFHYYDKDFNNEADTPDNFQSRRPNTSFCFLDIRSPGLGDTAMYLCATSRDSTRGALGGYTFGSGTRLTVV.

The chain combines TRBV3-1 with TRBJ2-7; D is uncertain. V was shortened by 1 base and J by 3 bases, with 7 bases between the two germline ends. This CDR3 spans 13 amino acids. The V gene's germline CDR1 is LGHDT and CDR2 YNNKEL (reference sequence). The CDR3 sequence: CASSQGLHYEQYV. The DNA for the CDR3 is TGTGCCAGCAGCCAAGGACTCCACTACGAGCAGTACGTC.

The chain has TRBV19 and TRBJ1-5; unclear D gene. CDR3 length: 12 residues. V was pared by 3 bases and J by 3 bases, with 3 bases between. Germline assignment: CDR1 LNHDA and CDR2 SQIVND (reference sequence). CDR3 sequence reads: CASSILNQPQHF. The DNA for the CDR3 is TGTGCCAGTAGTATCCTCAATCAGCCCCAGCATTTT.

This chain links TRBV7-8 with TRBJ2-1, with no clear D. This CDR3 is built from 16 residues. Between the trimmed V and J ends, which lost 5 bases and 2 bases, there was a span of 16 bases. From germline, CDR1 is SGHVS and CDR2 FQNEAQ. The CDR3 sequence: CASSTPAGRTYNEQFF. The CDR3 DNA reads TGTGCCAGCAGCACACCGGCAGGCAGGACCTACAATGAGCAGTTCTTC.

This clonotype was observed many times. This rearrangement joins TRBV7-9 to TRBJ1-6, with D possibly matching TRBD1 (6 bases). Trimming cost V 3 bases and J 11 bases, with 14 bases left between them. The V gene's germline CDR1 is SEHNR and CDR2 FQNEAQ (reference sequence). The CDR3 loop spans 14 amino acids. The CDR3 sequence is CASSLEQGQTPLHF. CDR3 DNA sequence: TGTGCCAGCAGCTTGGAACAGGGTCAGACACCCCTCCACTTT.

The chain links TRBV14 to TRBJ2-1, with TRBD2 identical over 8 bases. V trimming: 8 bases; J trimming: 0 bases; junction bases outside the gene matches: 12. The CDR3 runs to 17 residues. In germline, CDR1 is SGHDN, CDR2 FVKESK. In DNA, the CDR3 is TGTGCCAGCTCGGAGCGGGGGCCTAACCGCTCCTACAATGAGCAGTTCTTC. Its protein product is CASSERGPNRSYNEQFF.

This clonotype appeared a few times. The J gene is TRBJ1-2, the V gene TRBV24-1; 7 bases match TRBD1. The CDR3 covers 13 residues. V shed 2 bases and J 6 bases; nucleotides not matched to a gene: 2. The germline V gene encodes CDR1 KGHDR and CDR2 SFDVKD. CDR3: CATSDSTGNGYTF. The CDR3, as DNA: TGTGCCACCAGTGATTCGACAGGGAATGGCTACACCTTC.

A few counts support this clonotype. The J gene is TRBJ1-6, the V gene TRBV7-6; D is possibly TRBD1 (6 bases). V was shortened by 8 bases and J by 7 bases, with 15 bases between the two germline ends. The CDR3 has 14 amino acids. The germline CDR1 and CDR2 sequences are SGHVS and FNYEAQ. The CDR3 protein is CASGRGGGNSPLHF. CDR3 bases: TGTGCCAGCGGTAGAGGGGGTGGGAATTCACCCCTCCACTTT.

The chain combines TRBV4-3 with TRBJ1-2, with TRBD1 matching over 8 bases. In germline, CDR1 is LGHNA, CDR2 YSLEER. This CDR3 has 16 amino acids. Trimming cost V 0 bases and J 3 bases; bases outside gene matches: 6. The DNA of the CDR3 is TGCGCCAGCAGCCAAGATCGATCAGGGGGCTACTATGGCTACACCTTC. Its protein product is CASSQDRSGGYYGYTF.

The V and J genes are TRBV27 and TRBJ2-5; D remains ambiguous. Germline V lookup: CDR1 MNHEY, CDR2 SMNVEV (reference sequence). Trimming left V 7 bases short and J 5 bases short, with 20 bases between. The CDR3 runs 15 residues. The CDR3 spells CASTLMDPKEETQYF. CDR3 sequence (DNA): TGTGCCAGCACACTAATGGACCCAAAGGAGGAGACCCAGTACTTC.

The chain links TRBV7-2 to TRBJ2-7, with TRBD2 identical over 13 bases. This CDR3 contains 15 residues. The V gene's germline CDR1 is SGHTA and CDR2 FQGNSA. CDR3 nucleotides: TGTGTCAGTAGTCCAGCGGGACTAGCGGGGAATGAGCAGTACTTC. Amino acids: CVSSPAGLAGNEQYF.

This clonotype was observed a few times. CDR3 sequence reads: CASSWGNGYTF. CDR3 in DNA: TGTGCCAGCAGCTGGGGTAATGGCTACACCTTC. The chain uses TRBV28 and TRBJ1-2; D is undetermined. Germline V gives CDR1 MDHEN, CDR2 SYDVKM. V lost 6 bases to trimming and J lost 6 bases, with 8 bases between them. CDR3 length: 11 residues.

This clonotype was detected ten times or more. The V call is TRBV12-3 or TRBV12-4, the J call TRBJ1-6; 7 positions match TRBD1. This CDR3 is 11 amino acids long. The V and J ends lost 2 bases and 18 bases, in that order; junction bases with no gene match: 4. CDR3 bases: TGTGCCAGCAGTTTACCCGGGACAGACCACTTT. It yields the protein CASSLPGTDHF.

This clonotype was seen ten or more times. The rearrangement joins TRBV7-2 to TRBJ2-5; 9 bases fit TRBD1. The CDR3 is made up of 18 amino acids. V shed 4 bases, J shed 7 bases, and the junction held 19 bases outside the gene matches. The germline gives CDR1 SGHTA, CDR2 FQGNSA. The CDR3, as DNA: TGTGCCAGCAGCTCCCTGGGACAGGGCGGTTACAACAGTCGGACCCAGTACTTC. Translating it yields CASSSLGQGGYNSRTQYF.

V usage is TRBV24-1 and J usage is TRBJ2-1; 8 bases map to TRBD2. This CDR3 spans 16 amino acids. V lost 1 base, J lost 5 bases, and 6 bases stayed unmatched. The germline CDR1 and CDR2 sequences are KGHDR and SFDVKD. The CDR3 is CATSDFGGDWDNEQFF. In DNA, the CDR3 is TGTGCCACCAGTGATTTCGGGGGGGATTGGGACAATGAGCAGTTCTTC.

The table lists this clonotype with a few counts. CDR3 sequence (DNA): TGTGCCAGCAGCCAGACTAGCGGGGAGCAGTACGTC. The encoded protein is CASSQTSGEQYV. The J gene is TRBJ2-7, the V gene TRBV7-8, with 10 nucleotides matching TRBD2. This CDR3 comprises 12 residues. Trimming at V came to 5 bases and at J to 7 bases, leaving 2 bases not matched to a gene. Germline loops: CDR1 SGHVS, CDR2 FQNEAQ.

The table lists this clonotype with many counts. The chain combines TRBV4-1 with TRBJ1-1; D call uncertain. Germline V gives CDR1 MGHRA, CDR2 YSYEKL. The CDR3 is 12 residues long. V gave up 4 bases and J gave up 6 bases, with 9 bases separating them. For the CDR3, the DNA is TGCGCCAGCAGCCCGGGGAGGGCTGAAGCTTTCTTT. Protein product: CASSPGRAEAFF.

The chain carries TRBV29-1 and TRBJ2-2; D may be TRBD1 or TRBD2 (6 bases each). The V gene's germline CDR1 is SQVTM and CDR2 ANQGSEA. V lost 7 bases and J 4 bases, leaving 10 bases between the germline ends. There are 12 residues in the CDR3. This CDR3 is CSAEGGTGELFF. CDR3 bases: TGCAGCGCTGAGGGGGGCACCGGGGAGCTGTTTTTT.

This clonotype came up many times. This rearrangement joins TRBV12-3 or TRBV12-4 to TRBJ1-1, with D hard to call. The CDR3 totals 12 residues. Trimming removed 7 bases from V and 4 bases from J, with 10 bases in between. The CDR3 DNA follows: TGTGCCAGCACCCTAGGGTCCACTGAAGCTTTCTTT. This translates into CASTLGSTEAFF.

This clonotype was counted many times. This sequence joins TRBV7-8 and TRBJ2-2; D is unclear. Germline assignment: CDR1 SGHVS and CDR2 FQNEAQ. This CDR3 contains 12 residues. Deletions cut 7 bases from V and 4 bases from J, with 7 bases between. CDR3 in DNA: TGTGCCAGCACCACTTTCACCGGGGAGCTGTTTTTT. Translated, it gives CASTTFTGELFF.

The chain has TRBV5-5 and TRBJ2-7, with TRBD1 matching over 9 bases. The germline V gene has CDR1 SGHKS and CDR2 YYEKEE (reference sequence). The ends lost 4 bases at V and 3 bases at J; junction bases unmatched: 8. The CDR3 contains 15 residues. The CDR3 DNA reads TGTGCCAGCAGCCCCTATGGGGACAGGGACTACGAGCAGTACTTC. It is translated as CASSPYGDRDYEQYF.

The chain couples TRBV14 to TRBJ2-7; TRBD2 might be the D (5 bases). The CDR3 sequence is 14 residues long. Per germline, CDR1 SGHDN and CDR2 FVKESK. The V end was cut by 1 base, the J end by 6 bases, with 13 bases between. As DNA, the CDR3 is TGTGCCAGCAGCCAAGTCGGGGAAGGAAGCGAGCAGTACTTC. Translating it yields CASSQVGEGSEQYF.

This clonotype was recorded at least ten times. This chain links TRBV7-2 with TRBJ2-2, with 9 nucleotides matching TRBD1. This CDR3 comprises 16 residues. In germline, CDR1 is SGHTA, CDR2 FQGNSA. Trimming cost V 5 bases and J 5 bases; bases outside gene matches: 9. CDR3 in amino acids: CASSQAGQGWTGELFF. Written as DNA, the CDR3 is TGTGCCAGCAGCCAAGCCGGACAGGGGTGGACCGGGGAGCTGTTTTTT.

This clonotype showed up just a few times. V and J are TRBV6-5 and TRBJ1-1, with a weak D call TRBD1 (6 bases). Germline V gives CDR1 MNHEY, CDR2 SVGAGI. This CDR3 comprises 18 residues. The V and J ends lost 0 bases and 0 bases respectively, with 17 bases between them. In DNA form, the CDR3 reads TGTGCCAGCAGTTACTCGCCCATTTACAGGGACATGAACACTGAAGCTTTCTTT. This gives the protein CASSYSPIYRDMNTEAFF.